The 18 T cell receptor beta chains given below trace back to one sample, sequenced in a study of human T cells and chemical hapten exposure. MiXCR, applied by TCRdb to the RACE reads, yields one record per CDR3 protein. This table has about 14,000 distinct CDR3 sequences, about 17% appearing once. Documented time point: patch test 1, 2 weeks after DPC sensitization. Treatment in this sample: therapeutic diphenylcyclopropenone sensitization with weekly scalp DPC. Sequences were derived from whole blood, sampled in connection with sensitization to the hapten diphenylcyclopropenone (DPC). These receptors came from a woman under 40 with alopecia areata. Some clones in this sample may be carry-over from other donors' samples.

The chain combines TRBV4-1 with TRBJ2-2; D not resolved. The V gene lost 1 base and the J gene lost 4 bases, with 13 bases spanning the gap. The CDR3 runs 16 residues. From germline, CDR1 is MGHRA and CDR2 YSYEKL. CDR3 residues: CASSQVLGLSTGELFF. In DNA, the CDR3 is TGCGCCAGCAGCCAAGTTCTAGGGCTCTCCACCGGGGAGCTGTTTTTT.

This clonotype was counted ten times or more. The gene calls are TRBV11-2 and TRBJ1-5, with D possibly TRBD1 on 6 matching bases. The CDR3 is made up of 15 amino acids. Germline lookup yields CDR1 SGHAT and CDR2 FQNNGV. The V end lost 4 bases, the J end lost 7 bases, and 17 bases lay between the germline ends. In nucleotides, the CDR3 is TGTGCCAGCAGCTCCGGGACACTCGCTGCACAGCCCCAGCATTTT. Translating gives CASSSGTLAAQPQHF.

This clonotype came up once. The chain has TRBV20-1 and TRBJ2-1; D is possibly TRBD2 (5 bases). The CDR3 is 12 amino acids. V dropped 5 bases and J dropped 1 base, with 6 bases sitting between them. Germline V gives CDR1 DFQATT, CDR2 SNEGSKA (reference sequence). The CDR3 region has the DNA TGCAGTGCTCCGGGGTCCTACAATGAGCAGTTCTTC. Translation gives CSAPGSYNEQFF.

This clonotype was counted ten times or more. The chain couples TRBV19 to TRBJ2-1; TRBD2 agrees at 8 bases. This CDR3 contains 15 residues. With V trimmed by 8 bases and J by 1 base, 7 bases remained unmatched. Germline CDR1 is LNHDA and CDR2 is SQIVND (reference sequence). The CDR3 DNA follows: TGTGCCAGTGGGGACCCGGGAGGGTCCTACAATGAGCAGTTCTTC. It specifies CASGDPGGSYNEQFF.

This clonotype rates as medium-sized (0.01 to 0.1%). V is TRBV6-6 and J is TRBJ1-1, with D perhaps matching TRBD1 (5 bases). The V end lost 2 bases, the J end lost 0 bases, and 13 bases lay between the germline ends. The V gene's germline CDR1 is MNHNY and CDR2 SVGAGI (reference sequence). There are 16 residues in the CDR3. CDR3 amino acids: CASSYNPEGLNTEAFF. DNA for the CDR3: TGTGCCAGCAGTTACAATCCGGAGGGGCTGAACACTGAAGCTTTCTTT.

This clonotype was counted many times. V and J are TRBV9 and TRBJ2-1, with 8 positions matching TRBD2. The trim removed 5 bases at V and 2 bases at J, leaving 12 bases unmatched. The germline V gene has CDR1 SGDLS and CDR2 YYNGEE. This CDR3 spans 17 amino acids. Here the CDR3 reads CASSGSSAGAAYNEQFF. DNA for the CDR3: TGTGCCAGCAGTGGTTCATCAGCGGGAGCGGCCTACAATGAGCAGTTCTTC.

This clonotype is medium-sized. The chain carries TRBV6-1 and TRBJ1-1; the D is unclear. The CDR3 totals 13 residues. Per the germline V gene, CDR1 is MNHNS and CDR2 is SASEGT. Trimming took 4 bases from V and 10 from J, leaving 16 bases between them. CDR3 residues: CASSVVSGRRAFF. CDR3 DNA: TGTGCCAGCAGTGTGGTTTCCGGGAGGCGAGCTTTCTTT.

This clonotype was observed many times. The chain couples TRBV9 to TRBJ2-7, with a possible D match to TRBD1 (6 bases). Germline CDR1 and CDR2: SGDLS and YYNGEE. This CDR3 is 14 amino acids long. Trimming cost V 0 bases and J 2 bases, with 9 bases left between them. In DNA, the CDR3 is TGTGCCAGCAGCGTAGTCACAGGGACCTACGAGCAGTACGTC. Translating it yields CASSVVTGTYEQYV.

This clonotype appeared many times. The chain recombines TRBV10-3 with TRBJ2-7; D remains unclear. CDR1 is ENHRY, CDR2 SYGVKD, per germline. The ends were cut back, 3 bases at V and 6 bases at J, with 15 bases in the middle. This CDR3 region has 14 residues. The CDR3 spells CAISDRPPLGEQYF. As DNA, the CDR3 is TGTGCCATCAGTGATAGGCCACCTCTCGGCGAGCAGTACTTC.

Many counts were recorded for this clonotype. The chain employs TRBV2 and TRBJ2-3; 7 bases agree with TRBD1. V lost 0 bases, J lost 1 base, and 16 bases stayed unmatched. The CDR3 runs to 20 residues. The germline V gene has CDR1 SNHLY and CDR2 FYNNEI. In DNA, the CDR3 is TGTGCCAGCAGTGAAGCCTACGTCTTTGCACAGGGGCGGGGCACAGATACGCAGTATTTT. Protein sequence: CASSEAYVFAQGRGTDTQYF. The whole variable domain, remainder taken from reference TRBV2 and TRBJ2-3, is EPEVTQTPSHQVTQMGQEVILRCVPISNHLYFYWYRQILGQKVEFLVSFYNNEISEKSEIFDDQFSVERPDGSNFTLKIRSTKLEDSAMYFCASSEAYVFAQGRGTDTQYFGPGTRLTVL.

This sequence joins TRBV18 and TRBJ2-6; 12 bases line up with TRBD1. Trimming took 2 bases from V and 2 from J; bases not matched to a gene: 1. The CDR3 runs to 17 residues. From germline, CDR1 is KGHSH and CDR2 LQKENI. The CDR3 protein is CASSPGTGGPGANVLTF. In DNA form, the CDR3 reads TGTGCCAGCTCACCAGGGACAGGGGGCCCTGGGGCCAACGTCCTGACTTTC.

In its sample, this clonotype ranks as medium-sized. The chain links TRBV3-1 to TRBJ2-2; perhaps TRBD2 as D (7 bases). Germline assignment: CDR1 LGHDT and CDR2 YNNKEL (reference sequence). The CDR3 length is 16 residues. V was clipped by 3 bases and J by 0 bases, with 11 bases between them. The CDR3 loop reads CASSHYGGPNTGELFF. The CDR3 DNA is TGTGCCAGCAGCCATTACGGGGGGCCGAACACCGGGGAGCTGTTTTTT.

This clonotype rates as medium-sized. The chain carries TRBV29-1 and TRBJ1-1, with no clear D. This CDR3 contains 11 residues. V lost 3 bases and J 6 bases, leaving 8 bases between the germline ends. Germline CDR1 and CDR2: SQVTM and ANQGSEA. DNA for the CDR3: TGCAGCGTTGATTATCGAGCTGAAGCTTTCTTT. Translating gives CSVDYRAEAFF. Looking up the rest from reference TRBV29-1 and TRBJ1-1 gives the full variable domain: SAVISQKPSRDICQRGTSLTIQCQVDSQVTMMFWYRQQPGQSLTLIATANQGSEATYESGFVIDKFPISRPNLTFSTLTVSNMSPEDSSIYLCSVDYRAEAFFGQGTRLTVV.

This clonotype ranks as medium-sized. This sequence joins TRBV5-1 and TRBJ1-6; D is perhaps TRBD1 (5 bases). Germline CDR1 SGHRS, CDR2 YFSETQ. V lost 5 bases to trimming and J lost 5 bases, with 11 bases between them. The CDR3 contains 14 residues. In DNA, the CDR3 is TGCGCCAGCAGGGGGGAAGCACATAATTCACCCCTCCACTTT. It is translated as CASRGEAHNSPLHF.

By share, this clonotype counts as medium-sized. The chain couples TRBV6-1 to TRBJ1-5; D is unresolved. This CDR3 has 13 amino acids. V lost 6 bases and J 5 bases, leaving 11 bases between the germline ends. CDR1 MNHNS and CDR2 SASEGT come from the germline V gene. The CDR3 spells CASRYRSDQPQHF. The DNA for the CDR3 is TGTGCCAGCAGGTACAGATCGGATCAGCCCCAGCATTTT.

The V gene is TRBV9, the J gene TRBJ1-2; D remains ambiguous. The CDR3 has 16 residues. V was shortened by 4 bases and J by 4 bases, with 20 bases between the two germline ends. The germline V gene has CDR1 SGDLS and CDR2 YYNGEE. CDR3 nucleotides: TGTGCCAGCAGCCTACCAGCCGGAGGTGCACGCTATGGCTACACCTTC. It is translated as CASSLPAGGARYGYTF.

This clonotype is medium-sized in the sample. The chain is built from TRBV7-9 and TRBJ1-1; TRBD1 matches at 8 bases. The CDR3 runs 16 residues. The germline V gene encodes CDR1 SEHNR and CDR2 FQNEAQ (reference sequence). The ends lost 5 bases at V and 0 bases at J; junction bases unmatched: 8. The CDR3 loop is CASSHPQGAVNTEAFF. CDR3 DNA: TGTGCCAGCAGCCACCCCCAGGGGGCAGTGAACACTGAAGCTTTCTTT.

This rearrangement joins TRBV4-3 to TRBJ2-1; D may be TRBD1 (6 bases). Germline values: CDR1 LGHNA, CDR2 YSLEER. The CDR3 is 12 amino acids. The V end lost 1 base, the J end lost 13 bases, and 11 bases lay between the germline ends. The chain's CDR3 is CASSQVGTTQFF. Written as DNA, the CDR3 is TGCGCCAGCAGCCAAGTCGGGACAACCCAGTTCTTC.